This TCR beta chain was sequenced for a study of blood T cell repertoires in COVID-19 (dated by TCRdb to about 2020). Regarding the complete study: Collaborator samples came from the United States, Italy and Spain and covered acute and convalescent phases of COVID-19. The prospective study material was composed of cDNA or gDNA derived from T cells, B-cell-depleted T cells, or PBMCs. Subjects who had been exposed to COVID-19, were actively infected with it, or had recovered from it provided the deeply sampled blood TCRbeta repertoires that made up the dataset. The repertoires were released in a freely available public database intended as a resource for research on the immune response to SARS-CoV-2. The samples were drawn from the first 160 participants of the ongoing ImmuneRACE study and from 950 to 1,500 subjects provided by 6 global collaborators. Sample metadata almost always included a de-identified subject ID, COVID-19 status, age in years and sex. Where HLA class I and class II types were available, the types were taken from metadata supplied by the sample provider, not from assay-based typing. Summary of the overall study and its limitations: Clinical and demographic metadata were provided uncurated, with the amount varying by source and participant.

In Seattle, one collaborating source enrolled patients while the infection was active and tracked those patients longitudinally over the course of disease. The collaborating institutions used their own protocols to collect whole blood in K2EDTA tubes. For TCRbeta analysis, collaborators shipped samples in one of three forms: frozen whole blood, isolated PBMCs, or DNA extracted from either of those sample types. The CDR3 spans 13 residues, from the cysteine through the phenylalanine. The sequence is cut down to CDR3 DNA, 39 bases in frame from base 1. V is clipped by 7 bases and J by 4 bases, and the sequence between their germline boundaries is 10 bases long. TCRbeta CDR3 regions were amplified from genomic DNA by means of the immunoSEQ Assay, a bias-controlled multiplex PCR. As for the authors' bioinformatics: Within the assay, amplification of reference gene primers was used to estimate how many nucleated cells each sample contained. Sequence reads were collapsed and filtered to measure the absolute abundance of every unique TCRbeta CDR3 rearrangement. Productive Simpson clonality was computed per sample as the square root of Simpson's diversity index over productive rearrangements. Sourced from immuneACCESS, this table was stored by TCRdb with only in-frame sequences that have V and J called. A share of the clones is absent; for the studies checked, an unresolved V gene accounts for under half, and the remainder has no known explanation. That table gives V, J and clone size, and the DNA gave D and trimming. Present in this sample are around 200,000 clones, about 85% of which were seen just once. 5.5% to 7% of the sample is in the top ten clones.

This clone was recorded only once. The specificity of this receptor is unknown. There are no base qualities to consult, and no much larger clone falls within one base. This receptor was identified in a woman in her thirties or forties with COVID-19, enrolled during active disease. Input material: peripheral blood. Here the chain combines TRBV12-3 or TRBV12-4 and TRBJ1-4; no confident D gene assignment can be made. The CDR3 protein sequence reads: CASKSGLNEKLFF. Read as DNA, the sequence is TGTGCCAGCAAGAGCGGACTTAATGAAAAACTGTTTTTT.